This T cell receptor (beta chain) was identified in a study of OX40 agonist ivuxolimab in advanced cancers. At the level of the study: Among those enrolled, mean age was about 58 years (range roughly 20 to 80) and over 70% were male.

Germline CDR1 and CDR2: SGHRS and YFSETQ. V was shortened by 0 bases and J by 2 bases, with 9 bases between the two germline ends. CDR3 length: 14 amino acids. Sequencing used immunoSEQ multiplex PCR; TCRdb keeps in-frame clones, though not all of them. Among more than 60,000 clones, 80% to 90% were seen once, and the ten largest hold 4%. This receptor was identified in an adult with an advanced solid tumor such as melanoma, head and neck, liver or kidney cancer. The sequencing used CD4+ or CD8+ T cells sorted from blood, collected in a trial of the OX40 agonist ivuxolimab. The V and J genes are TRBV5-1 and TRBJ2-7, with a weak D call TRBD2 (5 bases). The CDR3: CASSLGLATYEQYF. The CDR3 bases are TGCGCCAGCAGCTTGGGTCTAGCCACCTACGAGCAGTACTTC. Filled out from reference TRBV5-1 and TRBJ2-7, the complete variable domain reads KAGVTQTPRYLIKTRGQQVTLSCSPISGHRSVSWYQQTPGQGLQFLFEYFSETQRNKGNFPGRFSGRQFSNSRSEMNVSTLELGDSALYLCASSLGLATYEQYFGPGTRLTVT.